This T cell receptor (beta chain) emerged from a study of blood T cell repertoires in COVID-19. Study details: Acute and convalescent COVID-19 samples came from the United States, Italy and Spain.

This CDR3 contains 16 residues. Germline V gene data show CDR1 as LGHDT and CDR2 as YNNKEL (reference sequence). Trimming shortened V by 1 base and J by 0 bases, and 9 bases separated the two germline ends. Seattle participants joined during active infection and were tracked over time. Original analysis: Amplified reference gene primers provided the basis for estimating nucleated cell counts. Generated by immunoSEQ multiplex PCR, the TCRdb table keeps only in-frame clones and is missing some. V and J calls and clone size are copied from that table; D and trimming were computed from the DNA. The table records about 290,000 clones, over 85% of them present only once.

The chain joins TRBV3-1 (or the pseudogene TRBV3-2) to TRBJ2-2, with D perhaps matching TRBD2 (6 bases). The TCR was taken from a woman aged 25-40 years with COVID-19, enrolled during active disease. Sequences were obtained from peripheral blood. CDR3 sequence reads: CASSQAGVTNTGELFF. The CDR3 bases are TGTGCCAGCAGCCAAGCGGGGGTAACGAACACCGGGGAGCTGTTTTTT.